The 5 T cell receptor beta chains below come from one sample, sequenced in a study of shared clonotypes between healthy human individuals. Naivety among CD8 cells was defined by CD45RO negativity and positive CCR7 selection, thereby excluding terminally differentiated effector memory CD45RA+ cells. Sequencing used immunoSEQ multiplex PCR; TCRdb keeps in-frame clones, though not all of them. This sample has about 2.2 million clones, with roughly 95% found just once. The sample consisted of naive CD8+ T cells from PBMCs. These receptors came from a young man in good health. Some clones in this sample may be carry-over from other donors' samples.

V is TRBV5-1 and J is TRBJ2-7; D not resolved. V was trimmed by 4 bases and J by 6 bases, leaving 17 bases between them. This CDR3 has 14 residues. Germline CDR1 reads SGHRS; CDR2 reads YFSETQ. CDR3 region: CASSPILGPSEQYF. DNA for the CDR3: TGCGCCAGCAGCCCTATACTTGGGCCCTCCGAGCAGTACTTC.

The DNA of the CDR3 is TGTGCCAGCAGCTTAGCTGAGGGGCGGGAGTTAGAGACCCAGTACTTC. Protein: CASSLAEGRELETQYF. The chain recombines TRBV7-8 with TRBJ2-5; 7 bases map to TRBD2. Germline V lookup: CDR1 SGHVS, CDR2 FQNEAQ. The length of the CDR3 is 16 residues. J lost 4 bases, V lost 0 bases, and 8 bases had no gene match.

The chain recombines TRBV5-4 with TRBJ2-7; D possibly uses TRBD1 or TRBD2 (5 bases each). V was shortened by 2 bases and J by 6 bases, with 21 bases between the two germline ends. The CDR3 has 16 residues. CDR1 and CDR2 from the germline V gene are SGHNT and YYREEE (reference sequence). The CDR3 bases are TGTGCCAGCAGCTTTTTTCGGGGCCTCACTCGGAGCGAGCAGTACTTC. This gives the protein CASSFFRGLTRSEQYF.

This sequence joins TRBV11-2 and TRBJ2-1, with 7 nucleotides matching TRBD2. The CDR3 is made up of 14 amino acids. Germline CDR1 is SGHAT and CDR2 is FQNNGV. V lost 5 bases and J lost 10; bases outside the gene matches: 11. CDR3 protein: CASSGGLVILEQFF. Written as DNA, the CDR3 is TGTGCCAGCAGCGGAGGACTAGTTATACTAGAGCAGTTCTTC.

The count of this clone is one. V is TRBV2 and J is TRBJ2-1; 7 bases are shared with TRBD2. CDR1 SNHLY and CDR2 FYNNEI come from the germline V gene. The CDR3 covers 16 residues. Trimming took 8 bases from V and 0 from J; bases not matched to a gene: 10. The CDR3, as DNA: TGTGCCAGCCCCAGGGCGGGAGATAACTCCTACAATGAGCAGTTCTTC. It yields the protein CASPRAGDNSYNEQFF.